The sequence of this T cell receptor (beta chain) was determined in a study of T cells in Graves' hyperthyroidism and ophthalmopathy (dated by TCRdb to about 2019). The study in broad terms: A discovery cohort of fewer than 110 patients, approximately 45 with Graves' ophthalmopathy and approximately 55 with stable Graves' hyperthyroidism, was used to find distinguishing TCR V-J signatures. Prospective prediction of ophthalmopathy was tested in an independent validation cohort consisting of some 19 hyperthyroidism patients and approximately 16 patients who later progressed to ophthalmopathy. For training and testing, the roughly 100 patients in the discovery cohort were randomly divided in a 7:3 ratio. The study also compared thyroid tissue and blood T-cell repertoires from roughly 6 Graves' hyperthyroidism patients. After blood sampling, hyperthyroidism patients were treated with methimazole at a starting dose of 30 mg daily, and ophthalmopathy patients were treated with high-dose intravenous methylprednisolone. TCR Vbeta CDR3 sequencing of roughly 140 peripheral blood samples (about 45 ophthalmopathy, around 80 hyperthyroidism and 17 progressor patients) is reported in the paper.

This clonotype was observed a few times. No cognate antigen has been identified for it. Base qualities were left out, and no much larger clone turns up one base away. Exclusion was applied to patients with uncontrolled infections, other autoimmune diseases, pregnancy or lactation. Diagnoses were established on the basis of clinical symptoms, serum thyroxine and TRAb, thyroid ultrasound, and orbital computed tomography. Total RNA was extracted with Trizol reagent, and quality was checked on an Agilent 2100 Bioanalyzer. The TCR beta CDR3 regions were amplified from RNA transcripts. The first round of RT-PCR for the TCR CDR3 was performed with the HTBI primer set and the Qiagen OneStep RT-PCR kit. Libraries were constructed in a second round of multiplex PCR, after which size selection and purification were carried out. Paired-end sequencing of the libraries was performed with 100 bp reads on an Illumina HiSeq2000. Under the source paper's analysis protocol: Raw data were processed with SOAPnuke, discarding reads with adapters, uncalled bases, mean Phred below 15, or no exact constant-primer or identifier match. COPE v1.2.5 was used to merge high-quality paired reads, and clonotypes were defined as unique nucleotide sequences. MiTCR v1.1 was used to align the clonotypes against IMGT TRBV, TRBD and TRBJ reference segments. Only V-J combinations with frequency above 0.0001, covering roughly 99% of repertoires, were analysed. A TCS score was defined as the ratio of F50 (clonal expansion) to E x V (chaos), with BLOSUM62-based TCRdist applied between CDR3 peptides within each V-J. Welch's t-statistics and random forest reduced several hundred V-J features to under 15, which were used in a naive Bayes classifier (R e1071). The similarity between thyroid and blood repertoires was quantified using the Morisita-Horn index. In-frame beta chains were kept once TCRdb had trimmed the public reads at Q25 with fastp and called clones with MiXCR. Rows with a matching CDR3 protein are joined into one entry that keeps the most common DNA and genes. TCRdb's processing, not the authors' own work, is the source of the V and J calls. The sample profile shows hundreds of thousands of distinct CDR3 sequences; 45% of them were found once. The ten largest clones represent less than 8.5% of the sample.

In the germline V gene, CDR1 corresponds to SNHLY and CDR2 to FYNNEI. Trimming costs V 5 bases and J 0 bases, and their ends lie 8 bases apart. From the cysteine up to the phenylalanine, the CDR3 has a length of 15 residues. Of all the DNA, just the CDR3 is kept, 45 bases in frame from base 1. What the authors observed across the whole study: Sample size was not statistically predetermined, and investigators were not blinded to group allocation. A model built on a 13 V-J signature distinguished ophthalmopathy from stable hyperthyroidism, reaching around 88% sensitivity and under 84% specificity in cross-validation and 80%/75% in testing. In validation, the model predicted progression to ophthalmopathy a median of about 6 months before onset, with about 67% sensitivity and 72.22% specificity. Most expanded thyroid clonotypes (frequency above 0.001) were also detected in blood, a finding suggesting that blood repertoires may reflect thyroid immune responses.

The source of this sequence is an adult man with Graves' disease, either hyperthyroidism or ophthalmopathy (not recorded which). The sequencing input was peripheral blood or thyroid tissue (not recorded which). The rearranged segments are TRBV2 and TRBJ1-6; no D gene is confidently identified. The DNA is TGTGCCAGCAGTACCACGAGCTCCTATAATTCACCCCTCCACTTT. It encodes CASSTTSSYNSPLHF.